This entry describes one T cell receptor beta chain. Its matching antigen is unknown. The germline gives CDR1 DFQATT, CDR2 SNEGSKA (reference sequence). J lost 6 bases, V lost 4 bases, and 14 bases had no gene match. The CDR3 is 15 residues long. Individual cDNA molecules had unique molecular identifiers attached to them by the library. Via MiXCR, TCRdb re-called the RACE reads, giving one row per CDR3 protein. The sample holds some 380,000 distinct CDR3 sequences, roughly 4.8% seen once. The data are from a study of human T cells and chemical hapten exposure. Study findings and constraints: No change in TCRs above 1 in 1000 frequency was produced by DPC sensitization.

Regarding time point: patch test 1, 2 weeks after DPC sensitization. Regarding treatment: therapeutic diphenylcyclopropenone sensitization with weekly scalp DPC. The sequence derives from a woman aged 45-65 years with alopecia areata. Some clones in this sample may be carry-over from other donors' samples. The V and J genes are TRBV20-1 and TRBJ2-7; 8 positions match TRBD2. This sample comprised whole blood, obtained in connection with sensitization to the hapten diphenylcyclopropenone (DPC). The CDR3 nucleotides read TGCAGTGCTAATAACGGGGGGGCCACCTCCCCCGAGCAGTACTTC. This codes for CSANNGGATSPEQYF.